This T cell receptor (beta chain) was retrieved from a study of cytomegalovirus exposure and HLA in healthy donors. PCR used 60 Vbeta primers and 13 Jbeta primers. Sequenced by immunoSEQ multiplex PCR; TCRdb stores in-frame clones only, minus some. The sample consists of around 130,000 clones, about three quarters of them appearing once. This clone showed up just a few times. Trimming cost V 7 bases and J 4 bases; bases outside gene matches: 8. Germline CDR1 and CDR2: MDHEN and SYDVKM. The CDR3 loop spans 14 amino acids. What was sequenced was PBMCs. The V gene is TRBV28, the J gene TRBJ1-1, with 8 bases aligning to TRBD1. The TCR comes from a woman aged 25-40 years in good health and CMV-seronegative. The CDR3 sequence is CASNPPGQGTEAFF. The DNA of the CDR3 is TGTGCCAGCAATCCTCCCGGACAGGGCACTGAAGCTTTCTTT.